The 10 T cell receptor beta chains reported below all come from one sample, sequenced in a study of T-cell reconstitution after alpha-beta-depleted transplantation in children. Unique molecular identifiers featured in how the TCRbeta library was prepared. TCRdb redid the calling of the PCR reads with MiXCR, one entry per CDR3 protein. The sample includes approximately 650,000 distinct CDR3 sequences, approximately 14% of them seen just once. The source was PBMCs, collected before TCRalphabeta/CD19-depleted stem cell transplant. The receptors originated from a girl aged 2-10 years with congenital amegakaryocytic thrombocytopenia, due to receive a stem cell transplant.

This chain connects TRBV29-1 to TRBJ1-1; D is unresolved. The CDR3 is made up of 11 amino acids. V was pared by 6 bases and J by 3 bases, with 8 bases between. Germline values: CDR1 SQVTM, CDR2 ANQGSEA. CDR3 sequence (DNA): TGCAGCGTAGTAAGAGACACTGAAGCTTTCTTT. Translating gives CSVVRDTEAFF.

This clonotype was observed at least ten times. The CDR3: CASMWGLNEAFF. The CDR3 DNA sequence: TGTGCCAGCATGTGGGGATTAAATGAAGCTTTCTTT. The chain is built from TRBV28 and TRBJ1-1, with D uncertain. Between the trimmed V and J ends, which lost 7 bases and 7 bases, there was a span of 13 bases. Germline V gene data show CDR1 as MDHEN and CDR2 as SYDVKM. The CDR3 has 12 amino acids.

The table lists this clonotype with many counts. The V and J genes are TRBV6-4 and TRBJ2-3; D not resolved. The CDR3 contains 14 residues. Germline CDR1 is MRHNA and CDR2 is SNTAGT. Trimming removed 3 bases from V and 0 bases from J, with 7 bases in between. CDR3 coding DNA: TGTGCCAGCAGTGAGCTATTTAGCACAGATACGCAGTATTTT. Amino acid sequence: CASSELFSTDTQYF.

This clonotype has at least ten counts. The chain has TRBV20-1 and TRBJ2-1; the match to TRBD1 covers 9 bases. Germline-derived CDR1 and CDR2 are DFQATT and SNEGSKA (reference sequence). The trim removed 0 bases at V and 6 bases at J, leaving 9 bases unmatched. CDR3 size: 16 residues. The CDR3 protein is CSAREAPGQGSNEQFF. DNA of the CDR3: TGCAGTGCTAGAGAAGCACCGGGACAGGGTTCCAATGAGCAGTTCTTC.

This clonotype was counted only a few times. The chain uses TRBV5-5 and TRBJ2-7, with D unclear. The CDR3 runs 13 residues. Germline CDR1 and CDR2: SGHKS and YYEKEE (reference sequence). V was pared by 4 bases and J by 5 bases, with 13 bases between. The CDR3 DNA reads TGTGCCAGCAGCCTGGTTGGTCGAGACGAGCAGTACTTC. It specifies CASSLVGRDEQYF.

This clonotype was observed a handful of times. The chain couples TRBV6-5 to TRBJ2-3; D unresolved. The germline CDR1 and CDR2 sequences are MNHEY and SVGAGI. The V and J ends lost 0 bases and 6 bases respectively, with 16 bases between them. This CDR3 region has 16 residues. CDR3 sequence: CASSYSLSRSFDTQYF. In nucleotides, the CDR3 is TGTGCCAGCAGTTACTCGCTGTCTAGGAGTTTTGATACGCAGTATTTT.

The V gene is TRBV11-2, the J gene TRBJ2-7, with 7 bases lining up with TRBD2. V gave up 5 bases and J gave up 3 bases; unmatched junction bases: 10. The CDR3 is 15 amino acids. CDR1 and CDR2 from the germline V gene are SGHAT and FQNNGV. The CDR3 nucleotides are TGTGCCAGCAGCCCCCTGGGAGGGACTTACTACGAGCAGTACTTC. As protein: CASSPLGGTYYEQYF.

This clonotype has ten or more counts. The chain couples TRBV12-3 or TRBV12-4 to TRBJ1-2; D is unresolved. V was cut by 6 bases and J by 5 bases, with 16 bases left in between. The CDR3 sequence is 14 residues long. For the CDR3, the DNA is TGTGCCAGCAGCGTGGGAGTCACCAAGTATGGCTACACCTTC. This gives the protein CASSVGVTKYGYTF.

This clonotype was recorded at least ten times. V gene TRBV10-3 combines with J gene TRBJ2-1; the match to TRBD2 covers 12 bases. Trimming took 2 bases from V and 3 from J; bases not matched to a gene: 5. Per the germline V gene, CDR1 is ENHRY and CDR2 is SYGVKD. CDR3 length equals 17 residues. The CDR3 is CAISEPMTSGSYNEQFF. As DNA, the CDR3 is TGTGCCATCAGTGAGCCAATGACTAGCGGGAGCTACAATGAGCAGTTCTTC.

The rearrangement links TRBV12-3 or TRBV12-4 to TRBJ2-5, with TRBD2 matching 12 bases. Trimming removed 4 bases from V and 5 bases from J; junction bases left unmatched: 11. This CDR3 is built from 17 residues. In nucleotides, the CDR3 is TGTGCCAGCAGTTCGGCGACTAGCGGGAGATCGGGTGAGACCCAGTACTTC. Its protein is CASSSATSGRSGETQYF.